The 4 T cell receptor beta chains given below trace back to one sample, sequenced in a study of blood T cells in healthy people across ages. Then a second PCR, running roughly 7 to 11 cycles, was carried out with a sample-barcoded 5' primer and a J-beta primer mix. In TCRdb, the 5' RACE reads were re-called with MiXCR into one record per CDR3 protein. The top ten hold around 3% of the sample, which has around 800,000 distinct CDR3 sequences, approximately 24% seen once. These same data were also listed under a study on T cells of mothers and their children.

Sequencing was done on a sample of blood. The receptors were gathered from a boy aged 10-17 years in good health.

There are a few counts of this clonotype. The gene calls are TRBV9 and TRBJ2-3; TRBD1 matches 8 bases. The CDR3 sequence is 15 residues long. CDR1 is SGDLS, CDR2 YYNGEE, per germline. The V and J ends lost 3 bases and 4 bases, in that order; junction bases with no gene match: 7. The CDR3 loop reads CASSGETGGPDTQYF. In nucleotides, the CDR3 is TGTGCCAGCAGCGGGGAAACAGGGGGACCAGATACGCAGTATTTT. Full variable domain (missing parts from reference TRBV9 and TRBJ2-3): DSGVTQTPKHLITATGQRVTLRCSPRSGDLSVYWYQQSLDQGLQFLIQYYNGEERAKGNILERFSAQQFPDLHSELNLSSLELGDSALYFCASSGETGGPDTQYFGPGTRLTVL.

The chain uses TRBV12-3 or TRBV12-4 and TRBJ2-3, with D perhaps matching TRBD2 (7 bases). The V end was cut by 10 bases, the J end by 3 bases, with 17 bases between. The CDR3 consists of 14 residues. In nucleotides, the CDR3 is TGTGCCACGCTCCGGGGGGCGGGGACAGATACGCAGTATTTT. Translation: CATLRGAGTDTQYF.

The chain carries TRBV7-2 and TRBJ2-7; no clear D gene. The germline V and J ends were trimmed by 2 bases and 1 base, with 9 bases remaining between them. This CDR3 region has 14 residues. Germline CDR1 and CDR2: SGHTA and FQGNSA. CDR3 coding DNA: TGTGCCAGCAGCTTAAAGGCGGTGTCCTACGAGCAGTACTTC. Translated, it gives CASSLKAVSYEQYF.

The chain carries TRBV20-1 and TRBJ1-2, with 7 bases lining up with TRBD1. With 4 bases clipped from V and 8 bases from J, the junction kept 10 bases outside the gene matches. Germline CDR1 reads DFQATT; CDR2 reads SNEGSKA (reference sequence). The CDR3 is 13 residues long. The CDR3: CSAMTQGVRGYTF. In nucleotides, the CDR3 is TGCAGTGCTATGACGCAGGGGGTGAGGGGCTACACCTTC.